This T cell receptor (beta chain) is drawn from a study of low-dose radiotherapy and immunotherapy resistance in tumors (dated by TCRdb to between 2021 and 2023). Regarding the research as a whole: Cohort 1 received 0.5 Gy per fraction every 2 weeks, with a prescribed total PTV dose of 6.5 Gy. Cyclophosphamide 200 mg/m2 was given intravenously every two weeks, one day before each radiation and immunotherapy administration. Starting on cycle 1 day 1, patients took 300 mg of aspirin by mouth once daily for four cycles. For Cohort 2, the dose was 1 Gy per fraction given every two weeks, adding up to 13 Gy in total across 26 weeks. The trial did not randomize participants into treatment groups. The translational analysis covered eight patients: three from the first dose cohort and the first five from the second dose cohort. Patients were given nivolumab as a 240 mg flat dose every two weeks and ipilimumab at 1 mg/kg every six weeks, with both drugs delivered intravenously.

Many counts were recorded for this clonotype. Its antigen is still unknown. Base quality data are lacking; no much larger clone is found one base away. The CDR3 runs 14 residues from the cysteine to the phenylalanine. The kept DNA is CDR3 alone, 42 bases in frame from the first base. From a lookup of the germline V gene (reference sequence), CDR1 and CDR2 are DFQATT and SNEGSKA. V loses 7 bases at its end and J loses 0 bases; junction bases beyond the gene matches: 7. The sample's time point label, in plain terms: after trial treatment. The treatment or condition label for this specimen denotes: LDRT plus nivolumab, ipilimumab, low-dose cyclophosphamide and aspirin (RACIN trial). The donors took part in RACIN, a single-arm, phase I, dose-escalation trial that combined nivolumab, ipilimumab, aspirin, low-dose cyclophosphamide and low-dose radiotherapy. Patients were eligible if they had advanced solid tumors that were TIL-negative.

The data were produced on an Illumina HiSeq 2500. To make first-strand cDNA, Superscript III was used along with a set of TRAV- and TRBV-specific primers so that both the TCRalpha and TCRbeta chains were covered. TCRs were amplified with Phusion for approximately 18 PCR cycles, with a constant-region primer paired with the adapter attached to the V primers. The isolated mRNA was amplified using the MessageAmp II aRNA Amplification Kit, with in vitro transcription performed for about 15 hours at 37 degrees C. The Dynabeads mRNA DIRECT Purification Kit was used to isolate the mRNA for TCR sequencing. A second 25-cycle Phusion PCR added indexed Illumina adapters, and products were purified with AMPure XP beads. The authors' analysis ran thus. Custom Perl scripts pooled TCR sequences encoding the same protein, removed out-of-frame sequences and computed each clonotype's abundance. Any TCR sequence backed by just one read was left out of the analysis. Among the metrics used to describe the repertoires were Shannon entropy, Gini index, clonality, richness, and the frequency of TCRs shared between repertoires. The raw public reads went through TCRdb reprocessing: fastp at Q25, MiXCR clone calling, in-frame beta chains kept. Rows with a matching CDR3 protein are joined into one entry that keeps the most common DNA and genes. TCRdb's processing, not the authors' own work, is the source of the V and J calls. The sample records about 84,000 distinct CDR3 sequences, around a sixth of which are singletons. The top ten clonotypes cover roughly 1.4% of the sample.

This receptor chain uses TRBV20-1 and TRBJ1-1, with 8 middle bases fitting TRBD1. Sequenced here: PBMCs, sampled after low-dose radiotherapy plus immunotherapy. The sequence derives from a male donor with prostate cancer. The CDR3 here reads CSVGTGDMNTEAFF. The nucleotide sequence is given as TGCAGTGTAGGGACAGGAGACATGAACACTGAAGCTTTCTTT.